This TCR beta chain was identified during a study of blood T cell repertoires in COVID-19. As regards this clone: A junction boundary mismatches the germline segment, possibly from a read error.

Original processing notes: Researchers report that nucleated cell counts were estimated from reference gene primer amplification. Generated by immunoSEQ multiplex PCR, the TCRdb table keeps only in-frame clones and is missing some. V and J calls and clone size come straight from that table; D and trimming were deduced from the DNA. The sample includes some 250,000 clones, 86% of them seen just once. The V gene's germline CDR1 is SSHAT and CDR2 FNYEAQ (reference sequence). This CDR3 is built from 13 residues. The receptor comes from a man of 80 years or more with acute or convalescent COVID-19. This chain uses TRBV7-7 with TRBJ1-1; D might be TRBD1 (6 bases). The specimen was peripheral blood. The DNA for the CDR3 is TGTGCTAGCAGCCGGACAGCGAACACTGAAGCTTTCTTT. It translates to CASSRTANTEAFF.